Following are 4 T cell receptor beta chains from one sample sequenced in a study of cytomegalovirus exposure and HLA in healthy donors. The repertoire was sequenced with immunoSEQ multiplex PCR; TCRdb's copy has only in-frame clones and lacks some. Of more than 250,000 clones listed, around 91% are singletons. Material: PBMCs. These receptors all come from a woman in her thirties in good health and CMV-seronegative.

The CDR3 region has the DNA TGTGCCAGCTCACCCGAGTCAATAGCGGGAGGGGATGAGCAGTTCTTC. As protein: CASSPESIAGGDEQFF. V and J are TRBV18 and TRBJ2-1; 11 bases fit TRBD2. Germline loops: CDR1 KGHSH, CDR2 LQKENI. The CDR3 runs to 16 residues. The J segment lost 8 bases and the V segment lost 3 bases, leaving 9 bases of the junction unmatched.

The chain combines TRBV4-2 with TRBJ2-7, with D possibly being TRBD1 (5 bases). The ends were cut back, 1 base at V and 0 bases at J, with 10 bases in the middle. Germline-derived CDR1 and CDR2 are LGHNA and YNFKEQ. The CDR3 sequence is 15 residues long. CDR3 amino acids: CASSQVWQGSYEQYF. The CDR3 DNA follows: TGTGCCAGCAGCCAAGTTTGGCAGGGCTCCTACGAGCAGTACTTC.

The V call is TRBV25-1, the J call TRBJ2-3, with 9 bases fitting TRBD2. The CDR3 runs 16 residues. Germline loops: CDR1 MGHDK, CDR2 SYGVNS. The ends lost 1 base at V and 5 bases at J; junction bases unmatched: 7. CDR3 region: CASSEWGTSRGDTQYF. DNA for the CDR3: TGTGCCAGCAGTGAATGGGGGACTAGCCGGGGAGATACGCAGTATTTT.

The CDR3: CASNYRGQNTEAFF. As DNA, the CDR3 is TGCGCCAGCAACTACAGGGGCCAGAACACTGAAGCTTTCTTT. The rearrangement uses TRBV4-3 and TRBJ1-1, with 7 nucleotides matching TRBD1. The junction had 6 bases not matched to a gene; V was cut back by 7 bases and J by 1 base. This CDR3 contains 14 residues. Germline V gene lookup returns CDR1 LGHNA and CDR2 YSLEER.